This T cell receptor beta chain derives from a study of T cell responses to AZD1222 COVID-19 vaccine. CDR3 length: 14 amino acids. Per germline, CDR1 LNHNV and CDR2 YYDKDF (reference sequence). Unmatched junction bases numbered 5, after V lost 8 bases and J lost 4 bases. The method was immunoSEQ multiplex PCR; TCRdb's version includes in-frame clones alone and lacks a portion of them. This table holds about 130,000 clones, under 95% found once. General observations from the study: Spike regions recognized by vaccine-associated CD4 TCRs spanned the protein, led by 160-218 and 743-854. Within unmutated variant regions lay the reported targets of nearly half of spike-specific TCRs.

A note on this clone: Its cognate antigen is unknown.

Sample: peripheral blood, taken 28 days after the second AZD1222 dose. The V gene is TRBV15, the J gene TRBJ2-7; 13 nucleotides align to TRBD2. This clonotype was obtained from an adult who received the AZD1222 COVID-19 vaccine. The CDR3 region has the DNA TGTGCCACCCGGCCGGGACTAGCGGGGTACGAGCAGTACTTC. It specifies CATRPGLAGYEQYF. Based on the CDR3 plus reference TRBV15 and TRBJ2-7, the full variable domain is DAMVIQNPRYQVTQFGKPVTLSCSQTLNHNVMYWYQQKSSQAPKLLFHYYDKDFNNEADTPDNFQSRRPNTSFCFLDIRSPGLGDTAMYLCATRPGLAGYEQYFGPGTRLTVT.